One T cell receptor (beta chain) is described in this entry. The data originate from a study of blood T cell repertoires in COVID-19. For the study at large: Specimens from acute and convalescent COVID-19 originated in the United States, Italy and Spain. PBMCs, B-cell-depleted T cells, or T cells were the source of the cDNA or gDNA that made up the material.

Trimming took 0 bases from V and 3 from J, leaving 9 bases between them. CDR1 and CDR2 from the germline V gene are SGHRS and YFSETQ. This CDR3 is 15 amino acids long. TCRdb's copy holds only in-frame clones and misses some; the assay was immunoSEQ multiplex PCR. The sample holds roughly 500,000 clones, roughly 88% seen once. Input material: peripheral blood. The TCR comes from a human donor in a cohort sampled during active COVID-19. The chain employs TRBV5-1 and TRBJ2-2, with a possible D match to TRBD2 (5 bases). The CDR3 DNA is TGCGCCAGCAGCTTGGTGAGGGCGGACACCGGGGAGCTGTTTTTT. This sequence encodes CASSLVRADTGELFF.